This entry lists 13 T cell receptor beta chains sequenced from one sample in a study of shared clonotypes between healthy human individuals. Method: immunoSEQ multiplex PCR; TCRdb's copy keeps in-frame clones and lacks some. The sample consists of around 1.1 million clones, about 80% of them appearing once. The material sequenced was memory CD4+ T cells from PBMCs. Subset here: CD45RA-negative fraction. These receptors originate from a man younger than 35 in good health. Some clones in this sample may be carry-over from other donors' samples.

J is TRBJ2-5 and V is TRBV7-9, with D uncertain. Germline CDR1 reads SEHNR; CDR2 reads FQNEAQ (reference sequence). This CDR3 has 11 residues. The ends were cut back, 4 bases at V and 3 bases at J, with 3 bases in the middle. The CDR3 is CASSSEETQYF. Written as DNA, the CDR3 is TGTGCCAGCAGCTCTGAAGAGACCCAGTACTTC.

This clone has only a few counts. The sample carries other DNA sequences with the same CDR3. The chain recombines TRBV7-3 with TRBJ2-5; a weak D match, TRBD2 (5 bases). V lost 2 bases, J lost 3 bases, and 7 bases lay in between. Germline V gives CDR1 SGHTA, CDR2 FQGTGA. This CDR3 region has 13 residues. CDR3 loop: CASSLSREETQYF. The CDR3 bases are TGTGCCAGCAGCTTATCGAGGGAAGAGACCCAGTACTTC.

The chain recombines TRBV19 with TRBJ2-2; perhaps D is TRBD1 or TRBD2 (5 bases each). This CDR3 comprises 18 residues. Germline CDR1 reads LNHDA; CDR2 reads SQIVND (reference sequence). Trimming stripped 0 bases from V and 5 bases from J, with 19 bases between. The CDR3 loop is CASSIDSPGAAGTGELFF. CDR3 coding DNA: TGTGCCAGTAGTATAGATTCCCCCGGGGCGGCAGGGACCGGGGAGCTGTTTTTT. Supplemented by reference TRBV19 and TRBJ2-2, the full variable domain reads DGGITQSPKYLFRKEGQNVTLSCEQNLNHDAMYWYRQDPGQGLRLIYYSQIVNDFQKGDIAEGYSVSREKKESFPLTVTSAQKNPTAFYLCASSIDSPGAAGTGELFFGEGSRLTVL.

This rearrangement joins TRBV7-6 to TRBJ1-1; 10 bases match TRBD1. The CDR3 runs 17 residues. The junction had 14 bases not matched to a gene; V was cut back by 5 bases and J by 5 bases. CDR1 is SGHVS and CDR2 is FNYEAQ in the germline V gene. The CDR3 DNA follows: TGTGCCAGCAGCCAAGATGGTGGGACAGGGGTTTATACTGAAGCTTTCTTT. It codes for CASSQDGGTGVYTEAFF.

The chain uses TRBV28 and TRBJ2-5; D tentatively reads TRBD1 or TRBD2 (5 bases each). Looked up from germline, CDR1 is MDHEN and CDR2 is SYDVKM. CDR3 length: 17 amino acids. V was trimmed by 7 bases and J by 2 bases, leaving 23 bases between them. The CDR3 coding sequence is TGTGCCAGCACCCGGAACAGTGGGGGATTGGGTCAAGAGACCCAGTACTTC. It translates to CASTRNSGGLGQETQYF.

This clone was picked up many times. The rearrangement uses TRBV28 and TRBJ2-5; 11 bases are a match to TRBD2. The CDR3 consists of 15 residues. V shed 3 bases and J 5 bases; nucleotides not matched to a gene: 5. Germline lookup yields CDR1 MDHEN and CDR2 SYDVKM. The CDR3 nucleotides are TGTGCCAGCAGTTTGACTAGCGGGGCTCGGGAGACCCAGTACTTC. Protein: CASSLTSGARETQYF.

V gene TRBV5-1 combines with J gene TRBJ2-3, with D perhaps matching TRBD1 (6 bases). The CDR3 runs 16 residues. Germline CDR1 reads SGHRS; CDR2 reads YFSETQ. V was shortened by 4 bases and J by 0 bases, with 15 bases between the two germline ends. The CDR3 sequence is CASSRSAGASTDTQYF. The CDR3 DNA follows: TGCGCCAGCAGCCGCTCTGCAGGGGCAAGCACAGATACGCAGTATTTT.

About this clone itself: This may be a read error, as it is one base from a much larger clone. The chain has TRBV7-9 and TRBJ2-7; 7 positions agree with TRBD1. The CDR3 is 13 residues long. V lost 4 bases and J lost 1; bases outside the gene matches: 1. Germline-derived CDR1 and CDR2 are SEHNR and FQNEAQ (reference sequence). In DNA, the CDR3 is TGTGCCAGCAGCTCGGGACAGTCCTACGAGCAGTACTTC. Translated: CASSSGQSYEQYF.

This chain uses TRBV5-4 with TRBJ2-1; D is ambiguous. V was pared by 4 bases and J by 1 base, with 9 bases between. Germline V gene sequence: CDR1 SGHNT, CDR2 YYREEE (reference sequence). There are 14 residues in the CDR3. CDR3 sequence reads: CASSLSGSYNEQFF. The CDR3 nucleotides are TGTGCCAGCAGCCTGAGTGGTTCCTACAATGAGCAGTTCTTC.

V and J are TRBV18 and TRBJ2-3; maybe TRBD1 (6 bases). The CDR3 length is 14 residues. Germline V gene data show CDR1 as KGHSH and CDR2 as LQKENI. Trimming cost V 6 bases and J 4 bases, with 14 bases left between them. The CDR3 DNA follows: TGTGCCAGCTCTCAGGAGACAGGTTCAGATACGCAGTATTTT. Residues: CASSQETGSDTQYF.

Only a few counts were recorded for this clone. V usage is TRBV19 and J usage is TRBJ1-1; D gene ambiguous. Germline V CDR1 and CDR2: LNHDA, SQIVND (reference sequence). This CDR3 has 14 residues. With 7 bases removed from V and 1 base from J, the gap between germline ends came to 13 bases. CDR3 region: CASMGLGSNTEAFF. DNA of the CDR3: TGTGCCAGTATGGGGTTAGGTTCGAACACTGAAGCTTTCTTT.

The V call is TRBV20-1, the J call TRBJ2-5; D is undetermined. Trimming cost V 7 bases and J 1 base, with 7 bases left between them. CDR1 is DFQATT, CDR2 SNEGSKA, per germline (reference sequence). The CDR3 loop spans 11 amino acids. This CDR3 is CSGIFQETQYF. In nucleotides, the CDR3 is TGCAGTGGAATTTTCCAAGAGACCCAGTACTTC.

CDR3 in DNA: TGTGCCAGCAGCTCGGCAGTGAACACTGAAGCTTTCTTT. It encodes CASSSAVNTEAFF. This chain links TRBV7-9 with TRBJ1-1; D remains unclear. The CDR3 has 13 residues. Germline CDR1 SEHNR, CDR2 FQNEAQ (reference sequence). Trimming removed 4 bases from V and 0 bases from J, with 6 bases in between.